The 14 T cell receptor beta chains listed next were all sequenced from one sample in a study of shared clonotypes between healthy human individuals. Assay used: immunoSEQ multiplex PCR; TCRdb lists only in-frame clones, some missing. The table lists about 460,000 clones, roughly three quarters of them singletons, with around 12% in the top ten. Source material: PBMCs. Receptor source: a woman between 40 and 55 years old in good health. Some clones in this sample may be carry-over from other donors' samples.

Worth noting for this clone: This may stem from a read error, because a much larger clone lies one nucleotide away. The chain has TRBV5-4 and TRBJ2-5; 9 bases agree with TRBD2. Germline values: CDR1 SGHNT, CDR2 YYREEE (reference sequence). The CDR3 is 17 amino acids. The CDR3 sequence is CASSLGLAGPSSYEQHF. CDR3 coding DNA: TGTGCCAGCAGCTTGGGGCTAGCGGGACCCAGCTCCTACGAGCAGCACTTC.

This clone has a handful of counts. CDR3 loop: CAWSGRAEAFF. The CDR3 nucleotides are TGTGCCTGGAGTGGGAGGGCTGAAGCTTTCTTT. This chain connects TRBV30 to TRBJ1-1; D is unresolved. V was shortened by 1 base and J by 6 bases, with 6 bases between the two germline ends. Germline CDR1 reads GTSNPN; CDR2 reads SVGIG (reference sequence). The CDR3 is 11 residues long.

Remarks on this clone: A far larger clone is one nucleotide away, so this likely arose from a read error. The sample carries other DNA sequences with the same CDR3. The genes are TRBV5-4 and TRBJ1-1, with D hard to call. The germline gives CDR1 SGHNT, CDR2 YYREEE (reference sequence). The CDR3 is 14 residues long. CDR3 residues: CASSNIVVDTEAFF. CDR3 DNA: TGTGCCAGCAGCAATATCGTGGTTGACACTGAGGCTTTCTTT. The full variable domain, with the rest looked up from reference TRBV5-4 and TRBJ1-1, is ETGVTQSPTHLIKTRGQQVTLRCSSQSGHNTVSWYQQALGQGPQFIFQYYREEENGRGNFPPRFSGLQFPNYSSELNVNALELDDSALYLCASSNIVVDTEAFFGQGTRLTVV.

A word on this clone: This sample also contains other DNA sequences that code for the same CDR3. J is TRBJ2-1 and V is TRBV9, with D maybe TRBD2 (6 bases). V was pared by 2 bases and J by 4 bases, with 13 bases between. This CDR3 contains 15 residues. Germline values: CDR1 SGDLS, CDR2 YYNGEE. The chain's CDR3 is CASSVGTGTYNEQFF. The DNA for the CDR3 is TGTGCCAGCAGCGTTGGGACCGGGACTTACAATGAGCAGTTCTTC. Combining the CDR3 with reference TRBV9 and TRBJ2-1 gives the whole variable domain DSGVTQTPKHLITATGQRVTLRCSPRSGDLSVYWYQQSLDQGLQFLIQYYNGEERAKGNILERFSAQQFPDLHSELNLSSLELGDSALYFCASSVGTGTYNEQFFGPGTRLTVL.

V gene TRBV29-1 combines with J gene TRBJ2-1; 11 bases align to TRBD2. V trimming: 7 bases; J trimming: 6 bases; junction bases outside the gene matches: 8. CDR1 SQVTM and CDR2 ANQGSEA come from the germline V gene. This CDR3 is 14 amino acids long. In DNA form, the CDR3 reads TGCAGCGGATCCGGGACTAGCGGCTTCAATGAGCAGTTCTTC. It translates to CSGSGTSGFNEQFF.

The chain is built from TRBV7-2 and TRBJ1-5; D uncertain. The CDR3 covers 14 residues. Per germline, CDR1 SGHTA and CDR2 FQGNSA. The germline V and J ends were trimmed by 4 bases and 7 bases, with 14 bases remaining between them. This chain's CDR3 is CASSYVPGLQPQHF. In DNA, the CDR3 is TGTGCCAGCAGCTATGTGCCCGGTTTGCAGCCCCAGCATTTT.

This clone was recorded at least ten times. The chain is built from TRBV9 and TRBJ1-5; unclear D gene. The CDR3 runs 12 residues. V was pared by 4 bases and J by 11 bases, with 13 bases between. The V gene's germline CDR1 is SGDLS and CDR2 YYNGEE. As DNA, the CDR3 is TGTGCCAGCAGCCCCCCGGGTGGAGCCCAGCATTTT. Translated, it gives CASSPPGGAQHF.

The J gene is TRBJ2-7, the V gene TRBV10-3; 9 bases fit TRBD1. J gave up 4 bases and V 0 bases, and 7 bases lay outside the gene matches. CDR3 size: 16 residues. CDR1 and CDR2 from the germline V gene are ENHRY and SYGVKD. DNA for the CDR3: TGTGCCATCAGTGAGTCGATAACAGGGGGCAGGTACGAGCAGTACTTC. Translating it yields CAISESITGGRYEQYF.

The rearrangement links TRBV7-8 to TRBJ1-4; the D is unclear. Trimming left V 0 bases short and J 6 bases short, with 11 bases between. This CDR3 is built from 15 residues. Germline CDR1 reads SGHVS; CDR2 reads FQNEAQ. The CDR3 here is CASSLAMGRDEKLFF. For the CDR3, the DNA is TGTGCCAGCAGCTTAGCGATGGGGAGAGATGAAAAACTGTTTTTT.

The chain has TRBV27 and TRBJ1-5; D is unclear. Trimming stripped 0 bases from V and 2 bases from J, with 11 bases between. The CDR3 is 16 residues long. Germline V gives CDR1 MNHEY, CDR2 SMNVEV (reference sequence). This CDR3 is CASSLSGRLGNQPQHF. The CDR3 nucleotides are TGTGCCAGCAGTTTATCGGGCAGGCTTGGCAATCAGCCCCAGCATTTT.

This clone has a handful of counts. The rearrangement links TRBV5-4 to TRBJ2-7, with a tentative D call TRBD2 (5 bases). CDR3 length: 13 amino acids. Between the trimmed V and J ends, which lost 0 bases and 5 bases, there was a span of 9 bases. Germline CDR1 SGHNT, CDR2 YYREEE (reference sequence). CDR3 sequence: CASSLGLADEQYF. The CDR3 bases are TGTGCCAGCAGCTTGGGGCTAGCTGACGAGCAGTACTTC.

V gene TRBV5-1 combines with J gene TRBJ2-3; D unresolved. The CDR3 is made up of 16 amino acids. The germline V gene has CDR1 SGHRS and CDR2 YFSETQ. V lost 0 bases, J lost 4 bases, and 15 bases lay in between. Written as DNA, the CDR3 is TGCGCCAGCAGCTTGGGGGTTGTTGGTGGCGCAGATACGCAGTATTTT. It is translated as CASSLGVVGGADTQYF.

In its sample, this clone was seen once. The chain joins TRBV7-3 to TRBJ2-7; either TRBD1 or TRBD2 may supply D (6 bases each). Trimming removed 5 bases from V and 4 bases from J, with 18 bases in between. Germline lookup yields CDR1 SGHTA and CDR2 FQGTGA. This CDR3 contains 15 residues. The CDR3 loop reads CASSAEGTPEYEQYF. For the CDR3, the DNA is TGTGCCAGCAGCGCGGAGGGGACACCTGAATACGAGCAGTACTTC.

V and J are TRBV18 and TRBJ1-1; 7 bases are a match to TRBD1. Germline assignment: CDR1 KGHSH and CDR2 LQKENI. This CDR3 contains 15 residues. V lost 3 bases, J lost 1 base, and 5 bases stayed unmatched. The CDR3 here is CASSPRTGSNTEAFF. CDR3 sequence (DNA): TGTGCCAGCTCACCCAGGACAGGATCGAACACTGAAGCTTTCTTT. The entire variable domain, with the rest obtained from reference TRBV18 and TRBJ1-1, is as follows: NAGVMQNPRHLVRRRGQEARLRCSPMKGHSHVYWYRQLPEEGLKFMVYLQKENIIDESGMPKERFSAEFPKEGPSILRIQQVVRGDSAAYFCASSPRTGSNTEAFFGQGTRLTVV.